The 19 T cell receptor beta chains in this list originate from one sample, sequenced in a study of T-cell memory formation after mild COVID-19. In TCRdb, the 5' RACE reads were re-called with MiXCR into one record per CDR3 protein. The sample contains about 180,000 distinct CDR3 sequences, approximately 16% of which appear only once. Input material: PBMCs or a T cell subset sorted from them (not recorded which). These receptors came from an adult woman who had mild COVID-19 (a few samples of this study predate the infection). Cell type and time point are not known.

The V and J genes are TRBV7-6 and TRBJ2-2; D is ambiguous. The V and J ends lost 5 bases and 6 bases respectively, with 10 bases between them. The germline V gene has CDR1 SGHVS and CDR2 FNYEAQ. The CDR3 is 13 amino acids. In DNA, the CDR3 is TGTGCCAGCAGCCTACATGCCGCCGGGGAGCTGTTTTTT. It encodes CASSLHAAGELFF.

The CDR3 sequence is CASSQSPGAGELFF. CDR3 DNA sequence: TGTGCCAGCAGCCAGTCGCCCGGAGCGGGGGAGCTGTTTTTT. The chain employs TRBV7-9 and TRBJ2-2; D gene ambiguous. CDR1 and CDR2 (germline): SEHNR, FQNEAQ (reference sequence). V dropped 5 bases and J dropped 8 bases, with 15 bases sitting between them. The CDR3 is 14 amino acids. The entire variable domain, with the rest obtained from reference TRBV7-9 and TRBJ2-2, is as follows: DTGVSQNPRHKITKRGQNVTFRCDPISEHNRLYWYRQTLGQGPEFLTYFQNEAQLEKSRLLSDRFSAERPKGSFSTLEIQRTEQGDSAMYLCASSQSPGAGELFFGEGSRLTVL.

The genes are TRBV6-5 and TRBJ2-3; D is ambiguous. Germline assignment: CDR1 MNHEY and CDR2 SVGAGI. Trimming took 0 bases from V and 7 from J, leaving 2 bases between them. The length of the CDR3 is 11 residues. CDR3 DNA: TGTGCCAGCAGTTACTCGCATACGCAGTATTTT. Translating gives CASSYSHTQYF.

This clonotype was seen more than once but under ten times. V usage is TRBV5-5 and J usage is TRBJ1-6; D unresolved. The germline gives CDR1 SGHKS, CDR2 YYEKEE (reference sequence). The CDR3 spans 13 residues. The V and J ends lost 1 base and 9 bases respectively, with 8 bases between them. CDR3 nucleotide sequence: TGTGCCAGCAGCTTGACGATGGGTTCACCCCTCCACTTT. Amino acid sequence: CASSLTMGSPLHF.

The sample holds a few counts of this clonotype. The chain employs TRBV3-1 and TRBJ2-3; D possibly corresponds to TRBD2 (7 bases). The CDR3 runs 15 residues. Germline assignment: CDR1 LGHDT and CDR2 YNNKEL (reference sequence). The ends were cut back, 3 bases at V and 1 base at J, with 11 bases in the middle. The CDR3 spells CASSHGGPGTDTQYF. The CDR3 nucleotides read TGTGCCAGCAGCCACGGGGGGCCTGGCACAGATACGCAGTATTTT.

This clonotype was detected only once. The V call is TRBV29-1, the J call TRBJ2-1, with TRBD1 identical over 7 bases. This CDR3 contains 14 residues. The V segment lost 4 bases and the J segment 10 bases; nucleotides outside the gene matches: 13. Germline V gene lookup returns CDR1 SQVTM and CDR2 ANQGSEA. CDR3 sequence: CSVVVGGQPKEQFF. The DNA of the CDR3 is TGCAGCGTTGTTGTAGGGGGCCAACCGAAAGAGCAGTTCTTC.

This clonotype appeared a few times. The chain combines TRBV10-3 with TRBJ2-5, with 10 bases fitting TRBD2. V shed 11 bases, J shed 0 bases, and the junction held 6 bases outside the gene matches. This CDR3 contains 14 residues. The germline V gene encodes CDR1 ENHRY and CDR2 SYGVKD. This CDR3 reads CAVQREGYQETQYF. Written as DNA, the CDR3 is TGTGCCGTACAGCGGGAGGGGTACCAAGAGACCCAGTACTTC.

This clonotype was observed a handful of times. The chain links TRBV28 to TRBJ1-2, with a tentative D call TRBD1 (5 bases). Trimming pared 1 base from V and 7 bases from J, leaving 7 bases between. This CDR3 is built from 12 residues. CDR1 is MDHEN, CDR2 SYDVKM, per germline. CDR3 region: CASSLSGAGYTF. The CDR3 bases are TGTGCCAGCAGTTTATCTGGGGCTGGCTACACCTTC.

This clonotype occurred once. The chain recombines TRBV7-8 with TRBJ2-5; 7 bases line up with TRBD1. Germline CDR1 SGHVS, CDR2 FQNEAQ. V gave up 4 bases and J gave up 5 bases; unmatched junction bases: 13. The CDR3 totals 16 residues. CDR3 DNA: TGTGCCAGCAGCTCAACCGTCCGGGACAGAAGCGAGACCCAGTACTTC. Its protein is CASSSTVRDRSETQYF.

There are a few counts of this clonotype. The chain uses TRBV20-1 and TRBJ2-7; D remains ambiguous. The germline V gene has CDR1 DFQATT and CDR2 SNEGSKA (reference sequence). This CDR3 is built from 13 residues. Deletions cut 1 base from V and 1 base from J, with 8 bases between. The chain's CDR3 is CSARVGPSYEQYF. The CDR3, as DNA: TGCAGTGCTAGAGTAGGGCCTTCCTACGAGCAGTACTTC.

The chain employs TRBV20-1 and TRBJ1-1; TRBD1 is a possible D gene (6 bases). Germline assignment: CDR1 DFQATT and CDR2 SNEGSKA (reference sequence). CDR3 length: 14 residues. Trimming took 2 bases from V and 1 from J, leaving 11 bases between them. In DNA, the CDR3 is TGCAGTGCTAGAACTACACAGGGGAACACTGAAGCTTTCTTT. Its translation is CSARTTQGNTEAFF.

The CDR3 spells CASSGNRGEETEAFF. CDR3 nucleotides: TGTGCCAGCAGTGGGAACAGGGGAGAAGAGACTGAAGCTTTCTTT. The V call is TRBV25-1, the J call TRBJ1-1; 7 positions match TRBD1. Germline values: CDR1 MGHDK, CDR2 SYGVNS. The V gene end was trimmed by 4 bases and the J gene end by 5 bases; junction bases not matched to a gene: 10. The CDR3 is 15 amino acids.

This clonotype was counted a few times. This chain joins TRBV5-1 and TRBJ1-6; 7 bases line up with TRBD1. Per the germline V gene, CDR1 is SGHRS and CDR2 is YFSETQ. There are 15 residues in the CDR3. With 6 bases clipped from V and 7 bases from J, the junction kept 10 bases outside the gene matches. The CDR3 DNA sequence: TGCGCCAGCACCCCTGCGGCAGGGGGGAATTCACCCCTCCACTTT. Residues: CASTPAAGGNSPLHF.

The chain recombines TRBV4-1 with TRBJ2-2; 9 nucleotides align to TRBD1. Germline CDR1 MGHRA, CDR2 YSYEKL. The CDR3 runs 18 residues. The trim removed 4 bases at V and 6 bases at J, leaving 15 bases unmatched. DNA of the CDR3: TGCGCCAGCAGCCGAGCTATAGGGACAGGGAATCTAGCCGGGGAGCTGTTTTTT. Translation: CASSRAIGTGNLAGELFF.

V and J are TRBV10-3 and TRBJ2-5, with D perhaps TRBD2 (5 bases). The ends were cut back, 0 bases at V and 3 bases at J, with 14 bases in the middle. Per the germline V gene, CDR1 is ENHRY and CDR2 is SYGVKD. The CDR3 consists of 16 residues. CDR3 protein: CAISESSGLLKETQYF. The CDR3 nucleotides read TGTGCCATCAGTGAGTCAAGCGGACTTCTTAAAGAGACCCAGTACTTC.

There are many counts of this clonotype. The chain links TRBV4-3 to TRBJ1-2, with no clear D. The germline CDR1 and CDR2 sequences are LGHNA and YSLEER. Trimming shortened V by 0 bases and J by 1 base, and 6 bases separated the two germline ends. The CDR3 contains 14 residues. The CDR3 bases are TGCGCCAGCAGCCAAGATCTTTTTAACTATGGCTACACCTTC. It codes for CASSQDLFNYGYTF.

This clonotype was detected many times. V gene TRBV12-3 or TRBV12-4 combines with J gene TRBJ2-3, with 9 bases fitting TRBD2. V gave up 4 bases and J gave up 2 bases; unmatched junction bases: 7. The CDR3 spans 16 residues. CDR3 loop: CASSSPTSGLTDTQYF. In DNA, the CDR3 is TGTGCCAGCAGTTCCCCGACTAGCGGACTCACAGATACGCAGTATTTT.

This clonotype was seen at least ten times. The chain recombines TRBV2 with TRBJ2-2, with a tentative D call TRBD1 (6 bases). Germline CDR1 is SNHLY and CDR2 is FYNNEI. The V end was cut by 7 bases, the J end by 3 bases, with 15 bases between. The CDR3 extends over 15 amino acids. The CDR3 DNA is TGTGCCAGCAACTCTATAGGGGGAGACACCGGGGAGCTGTTTTTT. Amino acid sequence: CASNSIGGDTGELFF.

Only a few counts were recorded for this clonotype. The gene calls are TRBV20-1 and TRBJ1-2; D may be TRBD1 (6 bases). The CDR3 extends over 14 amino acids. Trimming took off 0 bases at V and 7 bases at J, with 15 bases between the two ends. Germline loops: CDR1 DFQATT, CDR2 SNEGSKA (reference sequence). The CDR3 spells CSARDQQGGGGYTF. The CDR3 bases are TGCAGTGCTAGAGATCAACAGGGAGGTGGTGGCTACACCTTC.